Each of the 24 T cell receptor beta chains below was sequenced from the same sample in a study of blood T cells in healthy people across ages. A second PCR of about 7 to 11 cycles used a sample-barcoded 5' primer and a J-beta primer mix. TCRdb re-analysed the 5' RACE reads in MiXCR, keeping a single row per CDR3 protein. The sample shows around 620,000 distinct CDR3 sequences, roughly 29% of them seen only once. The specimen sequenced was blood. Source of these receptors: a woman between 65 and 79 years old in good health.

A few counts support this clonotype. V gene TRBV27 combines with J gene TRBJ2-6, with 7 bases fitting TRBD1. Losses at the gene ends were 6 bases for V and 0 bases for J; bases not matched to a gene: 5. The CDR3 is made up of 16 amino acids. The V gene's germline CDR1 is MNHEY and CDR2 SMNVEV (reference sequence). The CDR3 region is CASSLRDSSGANVLTF. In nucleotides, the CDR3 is TGTGCCAGCAGCCTCCGGGACAGCTCTGGGGCCAACGTCCTGACTTTC.

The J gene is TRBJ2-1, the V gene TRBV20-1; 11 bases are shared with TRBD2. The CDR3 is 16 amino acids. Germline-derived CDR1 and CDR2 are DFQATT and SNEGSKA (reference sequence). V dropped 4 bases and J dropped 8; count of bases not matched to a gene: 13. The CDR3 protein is CSAKEHHSGGEDEQFF. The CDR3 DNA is TGCAGTGCTAAAGAGCACCATAGCGGGGGGGAGGATGAGCAGTTCTTC.

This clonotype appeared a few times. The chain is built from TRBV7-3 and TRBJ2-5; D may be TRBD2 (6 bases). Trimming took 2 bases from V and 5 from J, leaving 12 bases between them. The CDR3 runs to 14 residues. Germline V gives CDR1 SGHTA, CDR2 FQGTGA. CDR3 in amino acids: CASSLAGMWETQYF. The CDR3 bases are TGTGCCAGCAGCTTAGCGGGGATGTGGGAGACCCAGTACTTC.

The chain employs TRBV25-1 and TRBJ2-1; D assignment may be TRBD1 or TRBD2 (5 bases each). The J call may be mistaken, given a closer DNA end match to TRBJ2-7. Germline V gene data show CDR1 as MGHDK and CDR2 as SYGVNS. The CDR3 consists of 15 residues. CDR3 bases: TGTGCCAGCAGTGACATACGGGGCCCCCACTACGAGCAGTACTTC. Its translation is CASSDIRGPHYEQYF.

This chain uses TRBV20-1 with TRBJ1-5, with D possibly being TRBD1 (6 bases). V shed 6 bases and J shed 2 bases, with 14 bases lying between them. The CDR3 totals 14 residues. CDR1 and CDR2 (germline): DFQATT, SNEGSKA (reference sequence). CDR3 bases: TGCAGTGCAAGCAGGGGAATCGGCAATCAGCCCCAGCATTTT. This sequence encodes CSASRGIGNQPQHF.

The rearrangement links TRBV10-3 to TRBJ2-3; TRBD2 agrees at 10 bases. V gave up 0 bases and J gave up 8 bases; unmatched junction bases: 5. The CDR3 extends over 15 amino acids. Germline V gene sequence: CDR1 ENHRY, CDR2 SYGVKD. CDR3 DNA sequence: TGTGCCATCAGTGAGTCATTAGCGGGAGGAGGTACGCAGTATTTT. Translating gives CAISESLAGGGTQYF.

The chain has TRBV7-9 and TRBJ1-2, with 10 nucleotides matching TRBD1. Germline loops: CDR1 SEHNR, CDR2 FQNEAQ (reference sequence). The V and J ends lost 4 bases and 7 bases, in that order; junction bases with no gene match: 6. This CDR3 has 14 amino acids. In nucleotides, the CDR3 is TGTGCCAGCAGCTCTACGGGACAGGGGTCTGGCTACACCTTC. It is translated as CASSSTGQGSGYTF.

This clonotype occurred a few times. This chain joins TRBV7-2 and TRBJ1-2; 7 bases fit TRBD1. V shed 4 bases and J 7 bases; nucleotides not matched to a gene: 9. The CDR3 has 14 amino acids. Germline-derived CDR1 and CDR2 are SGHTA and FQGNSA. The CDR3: CASSSTGYERGYTF. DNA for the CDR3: TGTGCCAGCAGCTCGACAGGGTACGAACGTGGCTACACCTTC.

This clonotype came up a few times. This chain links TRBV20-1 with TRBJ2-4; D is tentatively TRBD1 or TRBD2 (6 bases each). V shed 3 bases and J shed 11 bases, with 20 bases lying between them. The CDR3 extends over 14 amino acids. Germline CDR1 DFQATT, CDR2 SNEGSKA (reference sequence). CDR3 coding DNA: TGCAGTGCTAGTGATAGGAGGGGGTCCTTCTTTCAGTACTTC. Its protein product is CSASDRRGSFFQYF.

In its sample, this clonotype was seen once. CDR3 amino acids: CASGHKPDTEAFF. The DNA for the CDR3 is TGTGCCAGCGGCCACAAACCGGACACTGAAGCTTTCTTT. V is TRBV9 and J is TRBJ1-1; D remains unclear. This CDR3 spans 13 amino acids. The V and J ends lost 7 bases and 3 bases respectively, with 13 bases between them. Germline CDR1 is SGDLS and CDR2 is YYNGEE.

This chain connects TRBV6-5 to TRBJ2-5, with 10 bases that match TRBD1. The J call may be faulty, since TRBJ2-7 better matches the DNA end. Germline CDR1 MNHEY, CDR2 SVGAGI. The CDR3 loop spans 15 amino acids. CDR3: CASIRGTGDRYEQYF. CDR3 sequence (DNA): TGTGCCAGCATTCGTGGGACAGGGGACCGCTACGAGCAGTACTTC.

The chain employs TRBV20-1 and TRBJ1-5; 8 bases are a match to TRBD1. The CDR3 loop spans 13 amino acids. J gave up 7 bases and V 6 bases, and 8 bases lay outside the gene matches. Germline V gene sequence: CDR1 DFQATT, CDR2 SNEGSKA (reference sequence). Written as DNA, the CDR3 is TGCAGTGCAGAGGACAGGGCATGGCAGCCCCAGCATTTT. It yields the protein CSAEDRAWQPQHF.

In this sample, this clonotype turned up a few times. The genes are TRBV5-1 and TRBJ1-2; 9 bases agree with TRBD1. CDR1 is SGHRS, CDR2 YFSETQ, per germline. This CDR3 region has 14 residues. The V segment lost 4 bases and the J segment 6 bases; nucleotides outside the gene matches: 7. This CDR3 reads CASSPSWDRDGYTF. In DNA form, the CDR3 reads TGCGCCAGCAGCCCAAGCTGGGACAGGGATGGCTACACCTTC.

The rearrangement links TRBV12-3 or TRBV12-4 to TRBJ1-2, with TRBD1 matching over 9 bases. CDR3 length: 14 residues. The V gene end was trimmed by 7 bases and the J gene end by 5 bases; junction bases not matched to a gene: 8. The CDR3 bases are TGTGCCAGCACCCCCACAGGGGGCGTGTATGGCTACACCTTC. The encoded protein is CASTPTGGVYGYTF.

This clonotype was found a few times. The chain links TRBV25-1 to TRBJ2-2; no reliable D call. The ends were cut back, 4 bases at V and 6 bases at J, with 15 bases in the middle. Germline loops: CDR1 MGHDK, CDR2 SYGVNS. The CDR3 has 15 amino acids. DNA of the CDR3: TGTGCCAGCAGTGGTTCCCCTATACGGGCCGGGGAGCTGTTTTTT. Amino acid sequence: CASSGSPIRAGELFF.

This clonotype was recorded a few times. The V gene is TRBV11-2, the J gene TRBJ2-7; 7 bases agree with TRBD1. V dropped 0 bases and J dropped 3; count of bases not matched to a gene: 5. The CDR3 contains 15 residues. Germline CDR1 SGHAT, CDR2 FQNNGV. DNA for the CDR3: TGTGCCAGCAGCTTAGAGATGACAGGGTACTACGAGCAGTACTTC. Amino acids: CASSLEMTGYYEQYF.

CDR3 coding DNA: TGTGCCAGCAGCCAAGATTTCGGACAGGGAAATCGGGAAAAACTGTTTTTT. Amino acid sequence: CASSQDFGQGNREKLFF. The V and J genes are TRBV14 and TRBJ1-4; TRBD1 agrees at 8 bases. J was trimmed by 8 bases and V by 0 bases; bases with no gene match: 11. The CDR3 has 17 residues. Germline V gives CDR1 SGHDN, CDR2 FVKESK.

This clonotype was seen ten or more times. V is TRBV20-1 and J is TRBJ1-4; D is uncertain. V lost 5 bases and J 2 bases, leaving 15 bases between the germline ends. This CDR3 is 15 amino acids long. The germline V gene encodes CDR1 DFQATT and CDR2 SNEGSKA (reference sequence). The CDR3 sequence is CSASTLRRTNEKLFF. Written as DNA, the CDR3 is TGCAGTGCTTCGACTCTGCGGAGGACTAATGAAAAACTGTTTTTT.

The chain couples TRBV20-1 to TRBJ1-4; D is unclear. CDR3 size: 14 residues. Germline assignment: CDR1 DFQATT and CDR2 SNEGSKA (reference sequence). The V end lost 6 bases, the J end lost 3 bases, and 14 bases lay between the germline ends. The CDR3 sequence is CSAKTPGANEKLFF. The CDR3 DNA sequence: TGCAGTGCAAAGACACCTGGGGCTAATGAAAAACTGTTTTTT.

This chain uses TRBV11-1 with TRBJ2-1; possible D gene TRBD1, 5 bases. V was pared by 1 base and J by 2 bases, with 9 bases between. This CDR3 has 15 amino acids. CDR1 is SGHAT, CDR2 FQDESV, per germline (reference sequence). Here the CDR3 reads CASSLDQGPYNEQFF. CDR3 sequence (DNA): TGTGCCAGCAGCTTAGACCAGGGTCCCTACAATGAGCAGTTCTTC.

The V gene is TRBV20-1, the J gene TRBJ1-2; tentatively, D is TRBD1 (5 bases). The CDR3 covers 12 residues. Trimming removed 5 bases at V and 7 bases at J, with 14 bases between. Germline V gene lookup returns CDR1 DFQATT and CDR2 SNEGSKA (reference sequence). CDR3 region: CSAPRSGGGYTF. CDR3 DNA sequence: TGCAGTGCTCCCCGGTCGGGGGGTGGCTACACCTTC.

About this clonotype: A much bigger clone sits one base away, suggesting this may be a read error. CDR3 DNA sequence: TGTGCCAGCAGCATCCGGGATCTGGGCATGGAGACCCAGTACTTC. Encoded protein: CASSIRDLGMETQYF. The gene calls are TRBV5-6 and TRBJ2-5, with a weak D call TRBD2 (5 bases). V lost 4 bases to trimming and J lost 5 bases, with 18 bases between them. Germline V gene lookup returns CDR1 SGHDT and CDR2 YYEEEE. This CDR3 is built from 15 residues.

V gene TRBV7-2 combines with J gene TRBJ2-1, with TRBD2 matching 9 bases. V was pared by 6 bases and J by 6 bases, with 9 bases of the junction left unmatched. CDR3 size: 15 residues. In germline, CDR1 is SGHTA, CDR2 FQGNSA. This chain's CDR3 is CASRLVAGGRNEQFF. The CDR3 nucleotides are TGTGCCAGCAGGCTAGTGGCGGGGGGGCGCAATGAGCAGTTCTTC. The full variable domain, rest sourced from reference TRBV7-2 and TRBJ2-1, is GAGVSQSPSNKVTEKGKDVELRCDPISGHTALYWYRQSLGQGLEFLIYFQGNSAPDKSGLPSDRFSAERTGGSVSTLTIQRTQQEDSAVYLCASRLVAGGRNEQFFGPGTRLTVL.

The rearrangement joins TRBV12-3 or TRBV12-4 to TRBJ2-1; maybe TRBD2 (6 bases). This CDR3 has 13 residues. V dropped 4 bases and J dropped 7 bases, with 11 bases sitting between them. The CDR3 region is CASSWDFPNEQFF. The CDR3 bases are TGTGCCAGCAGTTGGGACTTCCCGAATGAGCAGTTCTTC.